This TCR beta chain was captured in a study of shared clonotypes between healthy human individuals. Study-wide findings and caveats: In general, naive subsets displayed greater estimated richness than memory subsets did.

The test was conducted at deep level. Measured with immunoSEQ multiplex PCR; TCRdb has only the in-frame clones, and not every one. There are roughly 1 million clones in the sample; around 82% occur only once, and roughly 0.56% lies in the top ten. The CDR3 is 15 residues long. Looked up from germline, CDR1 is MDHEN and CDR2 is SYDVKM. Deletions cut 8 bases from V and 4 bases from J, with 18 bases between. About this clone itself: Its antigen is currently unknown.

The J gene is TRBJ1-3, the V gene TRBV28; D gene unclear. What was sequenced was memory CD4+ T cells from PBMCs. Subset specified: CD45RA-negative fraction. This TCR came from a man aged 18 to 30 in good health. Some clones in this sample may be carry-over from other donors' samples. The CDR3 region is CASQGSRLGGNTIYF. The CDR3 region has the DNA TGTGCCAGCCAAGGCTCGCGATTGGGGGGAAACACCATATATTTT.